These 15 T cell receptor beta chains originate from one sample sequenced in a study of metastatic and nonmetastatic thyroid tumors. No patient had received any treatment before thyroid surgery. With MiXCR, TCRdb called clones anew from the PCR reads. The sample records around 16,000 clones, roughly an eighth being singletons. The sequencing sample was made of tumor tissue. The receptors shown here come from a female donor with papillary thyroid cancer or a benign thyroid nodule (not recorded which). Some clones in this sample may be carry-over from other donors' samples.

This clone was counted ten times or more. The chain has TRBV7-3 and TRBJ2-1, with D unclear. The V gene lost 1 base and the J gene lost 0 bases, with 7 bases spanning the gap. The CDR3 has 15 amino acids. In germline, CDR1 is SGHTA, CDR2 FQGTGA. The CDR3 DNA follows: TGTGCCAGCAGCTTAATCCCAAGCTCCTACAATGAGCAGTTCTTC. It yields the protein CASSLIPSSYNEQFF.

The sample holds a few counts of this clone. The chain has TRBV15 and TRBJ2-7; the D gene could be TRBD1 or TRBD2 (5 bases each). Germline lookup yields CDR1 LNHNV and CDR2 YYDKDF (reference sequence). The CDR3 has 13 amino acids. V was shortened by 3 bases and J by 7 bases, with 13 bases between the two germline ends. CDR3 nucleotide sequence: TGTGCCACCAGCAGTAGGACGGGGCCGGAGCAGTACTTC. Translated, it gives CATSSRTGPEQYF.

In this sample, this clone turned up a few times. The rearrangement uses TRBV7-6 and TRBJ2-5, with D perhaps TRBD2 (5 bases). In germline, CDR1 is SGHVS, CDR2 FNYEAQ. Trimming shortened V by 5 bases and J by 7 bases, and 14 bases separated the two germline ends. CDR3 length: 13 residues. CDR3 nucleotides: TGTGCCAGCAGCCCCGAAGAGGGTGGGACCCAGTACTTC. This codes for CASSPEEGGTQYF. Combining the CDR3 with reference TRBV7-6 and TRBJ2-5 gives the whole variable domain GAGVSQSPRYKVTKRGQDVALRCDPISGHVSLYWYRQALGQGPEFLTYFNYEAQQDKSGLPNDRFSAERPEGSISTLTIQRTEQRDSAMYRCASSPEEGGTQYFGPGTRLLVL.

This clone was counted ten times or more. The rearrangement joins TRBV10-1 to TRBJ1-4; no clear D. The V end lost 0 bases, the J end lost 8 bases, and 7 bases lay between the germline ends. The CDR3 runs to 13 residues. Looked up from germline, CDR1 is WNHNN and CDR2 is SYGVQD (reference sequence). The CDR3, as DNA: TGCGCCAGCAGTGAGTCCCACGGGGAAAAACTGTTTTTT. It encodes CASSESHGEKLFF.

Regarding this clone: A read error may be the cause here, since a much bigger clone is one base away. This sample includes further DNA sequences coding for the same CDR3. This chain joins TRBV7-6 and TRBJ2-7; D is unclear. Germline V gene lookup returns CDR1 SGHVS and CDR2 FNYEAQ. This CDR3 is built from 14 residues. Trimming left V 8 bases short and J 5 bases short, with 19 bases between. CDR3 residues: CASGPSTVLNEQYF. The CDR3, as DNA: TGTGCCAGCGGGCCGAGCACCGTACTAAACGAGCAGTACTTC.

There are many counts of this clone. The chain joins TRBV24-1 to TRBJ2-7, with D tentatively TRBD1 (6 bases). V lost 6 bases and J lost 5, with 13 bases in between. This CDR3 is 13 amino acids long. Germline lookup yields CDR1 KGHDR and CDR2 SFDVKD. The CDR3 DNA is TGTGCCACCAGTCACAGGGAAAACCACGAGCAGTACTTC. It codes for CATSHRENHEQYF.

This clone was seen many times. This chain links TRBV28 with TRBJ2-7, with D perhaps given as TRBD1 or TRBD2 (5 bases each). Germline CDR1 MDHEN, CDR2 SYDVKM. This CDR3 has 14 amino acids. V gave up 4 bases and J gave up 5 bases, with 15 bases separating them. DNA of the CDR3: TGTGCCAGCAGTTCGGGACCCCCCGCGGACGAGCAGTACTTC. Its protein is CASSSGPPADEQYF.

This clone was picked up many times. This chain joins TRBV9 and TRBJ2-5; 8 bases fit TRBD2. Germline V gives CDR1 SGDLS, CDR2 YYNGEE. V lost 3 bases, J lost 4 bases, and 5 bases stayed unmatched. CDR3 length: 14 amino acids. CDR3 nucleotide sequence: TGTGCCAGCAGCGCCGGGGGGGTTACAGAGACCCAGTACTTC. It translates to CASSAGGVTETQYF.

In its sample, this clone was seen many times. The chain carries TRBV4-2 and TRBJ2-7; D perhaps matches TRBD2 (5 bases). Per germline, CDR1 LGHNA and CDR2 YNFKEQ. The V end was cut by 1 base, the J end by 7 bases, with 14 bases between. The CDR3 has 14 amino acids. This CDR3 reads CASSQGLSGLEQYF. The CDR3 DNA is TGTGCCAGCAGCCAAGGGTTGAGCGGTCTTGAGCAGTACTTC.

This clone was detected ten times or more. The chain joins TRBV15 to TRBJ2-6; TRBD2 is a possible D gene (6 bases). This CDR3 has 17 residues. The germline CDR1 and CDR2 sequences are LNHNV and YYDKDF (reference sequence). Trimming pared 1 base from V and 0 bases from J, leaving 10 bases between. Written as DNA, the CDR3 is TGTGCCACCAGCAGAGCCGGGGGTAACTCTGGGGCCAACGTCCTGACTTTC. It translates to CATSRAGGNSGANVLTF.

Only a few counts were recorded for this clone. Its ends do not fully match the called genes, so a read error is possible. This sequence joins TRBV19 and TRBJ1-5; D uncertain. The CDR3 is made up of 15 amino acids. Germline CDR1 reads LNHDA; CDR2 reads SQIVND (reference sequence). The CDR3 reads CASDHRLYSNRPQHF. As DNA, the CDR3 is TGTGCCAGTGATCATAGACTATATAGCAATCGGCCCCAGCATTTT.

As DNA, the CDR3 is TGTGCCAGCAGGCAGACTAGCTACGACTACGAGCAGTACTTC. This encodes CASRQTSYDYEQYF. This rearrangement joins TRBV2 to TRBJ2-7, with 7 nucleotides matching TRBD2. The CDR3 sequence is 14 residues long. Per germline, CDR1 SNHLY and CDR2 FYNNEI. Trimming removed 6 bases from V and 3 bases from J; junction bases left unmatched: 8.

The table lists this clone with a few counts. The chain employs TRBV5-5 and TRBJ1-1; a possible D gene is TRBD1 (5 bases). The CDR3 extends over 16 amino acids. Trimming took off 4 bases at V and 7 bases at J, with 23 bases between the two ends. CDR1 is SGHKS, CDR2 YYEKEE, per germline (reference sequence). CDR3 nucleotide sequence: TGTGCCAGCAGCCCGGGGGACCGGGGTTGGGAGGATGAAGCTTTCTTT. Protein sequence: CASSPGDRGWEDEAFF.

This clone was counted ten times or more. The junction and the germline gene differ at one end; a read error may be behind it. Other nucleotide sequences in the sample specify the same CDR3. The chain recombines TRBV6-1 with TRBJ1-5, with unresolved D. The CDR3 spans 13 residues. CDR1 and CDR2 (germline): MNHNS, SASEGT. CDR3 protein: CASMGSLNQPQHF. The CDR3 DNA sequence: TGTGCCAGCATGGGTTCCCTTAATCAACCCCAGCATTTT.

This clone has more than one count but fewer than ten. The rearrangement joins TRBV7-9 to TRBJ2-7, with TRBD1 matching 7 bases. V was clipped by 8 bases and J by 6 bases; unmatched bases: 7. Per germline, CDR1 SEHNR and CDR2 FQNEAQ (reference sequence). The CDR3 extends over 12 amino acids. Written as DNA, the CDR3 is TGTGCCAGCTCGACAGGGCGGAGCGAGCAGTACTTC. Amino acid sequence: CASSTGRSEQYF.